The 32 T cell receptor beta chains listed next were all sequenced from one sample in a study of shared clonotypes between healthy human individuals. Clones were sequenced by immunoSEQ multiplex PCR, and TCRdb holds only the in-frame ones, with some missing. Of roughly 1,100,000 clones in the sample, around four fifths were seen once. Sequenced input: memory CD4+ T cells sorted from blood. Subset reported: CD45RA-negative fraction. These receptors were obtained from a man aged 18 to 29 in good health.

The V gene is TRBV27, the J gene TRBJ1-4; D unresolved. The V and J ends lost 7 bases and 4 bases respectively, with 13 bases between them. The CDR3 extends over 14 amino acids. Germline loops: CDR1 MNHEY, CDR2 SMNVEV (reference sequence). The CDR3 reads CASILDPSNEKLFF. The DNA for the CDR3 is TGTGCCAGCATCCTGGACCCGAGTAATGAAAAACTGTTTTTT.

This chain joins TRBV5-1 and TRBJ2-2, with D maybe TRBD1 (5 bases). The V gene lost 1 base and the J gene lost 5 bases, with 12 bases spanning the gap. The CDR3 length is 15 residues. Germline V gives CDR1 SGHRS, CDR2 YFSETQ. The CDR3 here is CASSLPTGPTGELFF. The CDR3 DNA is TGCGCCAGCAGCTTGCCCACAGGCCCGACCGGGGAGCTGTTTTTT.

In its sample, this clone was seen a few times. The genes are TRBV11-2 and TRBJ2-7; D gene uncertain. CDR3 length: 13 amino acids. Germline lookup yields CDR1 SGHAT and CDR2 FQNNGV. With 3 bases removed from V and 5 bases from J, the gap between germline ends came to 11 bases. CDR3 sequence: CASSFSVMDEQYF. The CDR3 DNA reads TGTGCCAGCAGCTTCAGTGTAATGGACGAGCAGTACTTC. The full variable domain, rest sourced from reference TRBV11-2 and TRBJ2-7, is EAGVAQSPRYKIIEKRQSVAFWCNPISGHATLYWYQQILGQGPKLLIQFQNNGVVDDSQLPKDRFSAERLKGVDSTLKIQPAKLEDSAVYLCASSFSVMDEQYFGPGTRLTVT.

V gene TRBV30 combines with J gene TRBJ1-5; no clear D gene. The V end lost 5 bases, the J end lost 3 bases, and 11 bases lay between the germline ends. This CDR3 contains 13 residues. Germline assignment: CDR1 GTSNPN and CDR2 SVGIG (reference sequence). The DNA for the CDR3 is TGTGCCTGGGGGAAAAACAACAATCAGCCCCAGCATTTT. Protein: CAWGKNNNQPQHF. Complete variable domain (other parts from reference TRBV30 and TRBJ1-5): SQTIHQWPATLVQPVGSPLSLECTVEGTSNPNLYWYRQAAGRGLQLLFYSVGIGQISSEVPQNLSASRPQDRQFILSSKKLLLSDSGFYLCAWGKNNNQPQHFGDGTRLSIL.

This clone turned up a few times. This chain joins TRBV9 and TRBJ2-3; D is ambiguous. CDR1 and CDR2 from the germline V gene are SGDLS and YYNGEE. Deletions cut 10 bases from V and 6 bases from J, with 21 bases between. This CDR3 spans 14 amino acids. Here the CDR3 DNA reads TGTGCCGGATCAGCCGGCCGATCGAGGGATACGCAGTATTTT. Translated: CAGSAGRSRDTQYF.

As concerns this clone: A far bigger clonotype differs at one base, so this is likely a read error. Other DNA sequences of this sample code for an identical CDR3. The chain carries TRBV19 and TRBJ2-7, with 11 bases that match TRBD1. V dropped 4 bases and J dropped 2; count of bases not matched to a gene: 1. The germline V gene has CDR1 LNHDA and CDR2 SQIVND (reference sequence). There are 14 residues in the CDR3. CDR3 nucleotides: TGTGCCAGTAGTAGGACAGGGGGCCCCTACGAGCAGTACTTC. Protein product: CASSRTGGPYEQYF.

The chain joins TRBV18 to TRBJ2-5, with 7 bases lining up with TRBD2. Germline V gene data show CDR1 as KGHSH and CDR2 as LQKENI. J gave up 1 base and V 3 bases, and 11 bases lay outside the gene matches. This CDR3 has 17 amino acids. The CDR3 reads CASSPTRLALRQETQYF. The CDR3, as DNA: TGTGCCAGCTCACCGACCAGACTAGCTCTCCGCCAAGAGACCCAGTACTTC.

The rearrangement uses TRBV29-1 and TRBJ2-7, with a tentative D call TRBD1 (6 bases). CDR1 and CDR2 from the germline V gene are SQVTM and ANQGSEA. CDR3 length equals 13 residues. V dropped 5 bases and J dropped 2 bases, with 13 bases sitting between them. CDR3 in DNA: TGCAGCGTTACTCCGGACAGAGCCTACGAGCAGTACTTC. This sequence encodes CSVTPDRAYEQYF.

The CDR3 spells CAWILKGYRDSSQFF. The CDR3, as DNA: TGTGCCTGGATCCTAAAGGGATACCGGGACAGTTCGCAGTTCTTC. This chain uses TRBV30 with TRBJ2-1, with 7 bases aligning to TRBD1. CDR1 and CDR2 from the germline V gene are GTSNPN and SVGIG (reference sequence). V dropped 4 bases and J dropped 12; count of bases not matched to a gene: 18. This CDR3 is 15 amino acids long.

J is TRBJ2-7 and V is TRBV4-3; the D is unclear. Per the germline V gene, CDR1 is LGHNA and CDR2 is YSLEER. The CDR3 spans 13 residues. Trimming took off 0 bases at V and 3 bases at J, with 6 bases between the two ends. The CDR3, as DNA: TGCGCCAGCAGCCAAGATTACGGCTACGAGCAGTACTTC. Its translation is CASSQDYGYEQYF.

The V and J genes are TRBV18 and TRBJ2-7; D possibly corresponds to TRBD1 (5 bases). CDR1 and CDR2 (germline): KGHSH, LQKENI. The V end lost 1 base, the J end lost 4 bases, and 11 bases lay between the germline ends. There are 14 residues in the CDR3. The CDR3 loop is CASSPQGLTYEQYF. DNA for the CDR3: TGTGCCAGCTCACCACAGGGGTTAACGTACGAGCAGTACTTC.

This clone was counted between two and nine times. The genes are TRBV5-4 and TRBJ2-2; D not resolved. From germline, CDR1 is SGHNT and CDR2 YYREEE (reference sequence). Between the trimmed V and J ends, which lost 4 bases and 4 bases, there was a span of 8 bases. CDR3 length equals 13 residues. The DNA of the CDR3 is TGTGCCAGCAGCCCCCAGGTCACCGGGGAGCTGTTTTTT. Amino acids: CASSPQVTGELFF.

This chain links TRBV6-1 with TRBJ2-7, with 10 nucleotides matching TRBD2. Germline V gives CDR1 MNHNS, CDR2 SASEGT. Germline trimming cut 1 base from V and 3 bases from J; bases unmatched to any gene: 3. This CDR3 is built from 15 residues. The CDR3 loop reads CASSEEASGSYEQYF. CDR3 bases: TGTGCCAGCAGTGAAGAAGCTAGCGGGAGCTACGAGCAGTACTTC.

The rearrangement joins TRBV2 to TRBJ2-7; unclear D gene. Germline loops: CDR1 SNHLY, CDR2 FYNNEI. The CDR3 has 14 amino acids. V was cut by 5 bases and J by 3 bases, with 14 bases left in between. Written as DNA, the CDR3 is TGTGCCAGCAGTCGCACTATCCGATTCTACGAGCAGTACTTC. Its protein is CASSRTIRFYEQYF. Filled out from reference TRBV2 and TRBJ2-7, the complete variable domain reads EPEVTQTPSHQVTQMGQEVILRCVPISNHLYFYWYRQILGQKVEFLVSFYNNEISEKSEIFDDQFSVERPDGSNFTLKIRSTKLEDSAMYFCASSRTIRFYEQYFGPGTRLTVT.

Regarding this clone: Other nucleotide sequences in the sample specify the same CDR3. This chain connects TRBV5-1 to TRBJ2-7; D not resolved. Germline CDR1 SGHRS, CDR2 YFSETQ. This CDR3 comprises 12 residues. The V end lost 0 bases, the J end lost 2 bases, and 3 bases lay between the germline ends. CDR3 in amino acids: CASSLVAYEQYF. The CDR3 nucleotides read TGCGCCAGCAGCTTGGTTGCCTACGAGCAGTACTTC. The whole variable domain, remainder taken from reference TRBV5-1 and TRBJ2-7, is KAGVTQTPRYLIKTRGQQVTLSCSPISGHRSVSWYQQTPGQGLQFLFEYFSETQRNKGNFPGRFSGRQFSNSRSEMNVSTLELGDSALYLCASSLVAYEQYFGPGTRLTVT.

This chain's CDR3 is CASSTPRFPNIQYF. The CDR3 DNA is TGTGCCAGTAGTACACCGAGATTCCCAAACATTCAGTACTTC. The rearrangement joins TRBV19 to TRBJ2-4; D gene uncertain. With 4 bases removed from V and 6 bases from J, the gap between germline ends came to 13 bases. Germline V gene data show CDR1 as LNHDA and CDR2 as SQIVND (reference sequence). The CDR3 sequence is 14 residues long. Drawing the rest from reference TRBV19 and TRBJ2-4, the complete variable domain is DGGITQSPKYLFRKEGQNVTLSCEQNLNHDAMYWYRQDPGQGLRLIYYSQIVNDFQKGDIAEGYSVSREKKESFPLTVTSAQKNPTAFYLCASSTPRFPNIQYFGAGTRLSVL.

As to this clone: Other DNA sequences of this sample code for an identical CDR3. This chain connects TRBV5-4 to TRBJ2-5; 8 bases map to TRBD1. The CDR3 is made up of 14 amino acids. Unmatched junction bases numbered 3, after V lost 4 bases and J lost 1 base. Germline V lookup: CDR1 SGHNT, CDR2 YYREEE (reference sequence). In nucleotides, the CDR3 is TGTGCCAGCAGCCTAGGACAGGGCCAAGAGACCCAGTACTTC. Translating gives CASSLGQGQETQYF.

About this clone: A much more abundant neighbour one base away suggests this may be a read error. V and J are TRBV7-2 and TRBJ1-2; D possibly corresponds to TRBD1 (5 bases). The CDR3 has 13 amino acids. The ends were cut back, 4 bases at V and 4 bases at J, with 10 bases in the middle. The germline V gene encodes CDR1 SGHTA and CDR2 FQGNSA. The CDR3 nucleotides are TGTGCCAGCAGCTCCGACAGATCCTATGGCTACACCTTC. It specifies CASSSDRSYGYTF.

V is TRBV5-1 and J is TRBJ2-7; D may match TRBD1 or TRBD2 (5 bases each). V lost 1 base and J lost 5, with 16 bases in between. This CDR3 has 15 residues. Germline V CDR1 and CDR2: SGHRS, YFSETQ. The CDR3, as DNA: TGCGCCAGCAGCTTGATGGGGGAATTTTACCACGAGCAGTACTTC. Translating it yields CASSLMGEFYHEQYF.

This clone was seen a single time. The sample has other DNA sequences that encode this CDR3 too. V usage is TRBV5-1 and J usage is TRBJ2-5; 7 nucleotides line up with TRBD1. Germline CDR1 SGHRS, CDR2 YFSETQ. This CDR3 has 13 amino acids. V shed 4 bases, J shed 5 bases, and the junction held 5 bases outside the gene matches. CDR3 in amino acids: CASSGDRVETQYF. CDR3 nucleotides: TGCGCCAGCAGCGGAGACAGGGTGGAGACCCAGTACTTC.

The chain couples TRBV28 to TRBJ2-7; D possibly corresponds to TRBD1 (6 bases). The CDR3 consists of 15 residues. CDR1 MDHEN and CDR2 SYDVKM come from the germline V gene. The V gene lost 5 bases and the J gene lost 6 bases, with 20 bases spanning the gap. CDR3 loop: CASSTQGTQWSEQYF. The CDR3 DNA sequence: TGTGCCAGCAGTACCCAGGGGACCCAATGGTCCGAGCAGTACTTC.

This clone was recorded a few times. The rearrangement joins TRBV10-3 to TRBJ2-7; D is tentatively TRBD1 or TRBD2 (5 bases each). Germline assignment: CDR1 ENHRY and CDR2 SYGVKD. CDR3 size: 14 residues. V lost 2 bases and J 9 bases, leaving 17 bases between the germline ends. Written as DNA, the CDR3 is TGTGCCATCAGTGAGGTCGACAGCGGTCTTCGGCAGTACTTC. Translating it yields CAISEVDSGLRQYF.

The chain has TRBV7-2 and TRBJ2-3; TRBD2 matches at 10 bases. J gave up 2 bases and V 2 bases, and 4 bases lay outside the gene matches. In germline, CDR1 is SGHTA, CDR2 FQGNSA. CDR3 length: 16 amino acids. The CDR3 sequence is CASSLLAGDITDTQYF. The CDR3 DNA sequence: TGTGCCAGCAGCTTACTAGCGGGGGACATCACAGATACGCAGTATTTT. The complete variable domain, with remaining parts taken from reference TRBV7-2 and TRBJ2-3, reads GAGVSQSPSNKVTEKGKDVELRCDPISGHTALYWYRQSLGQGLEFLIYFQGNSAPDKSGLPSDRFSAERTGGSVSTLTIQRTQQEDSAVYLCASSLLAGDITDTQYFGPGTRLTVL.

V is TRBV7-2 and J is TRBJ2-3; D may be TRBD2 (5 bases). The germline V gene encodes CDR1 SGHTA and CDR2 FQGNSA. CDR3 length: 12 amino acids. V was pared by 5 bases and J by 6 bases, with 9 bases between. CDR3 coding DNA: TGTGCCAGCAGCGCAACTAGGGATACGCAGTATTTT. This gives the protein CASSATRDTQYF.

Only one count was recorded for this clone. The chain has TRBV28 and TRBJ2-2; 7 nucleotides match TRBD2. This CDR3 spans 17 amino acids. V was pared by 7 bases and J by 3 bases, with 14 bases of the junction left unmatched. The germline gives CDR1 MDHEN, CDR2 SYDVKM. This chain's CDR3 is CASIGGRASMDTGELFF. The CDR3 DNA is TGTGCCAGCATTGGTGGGAGGGCATCTATGGACACCGGGGAGCTGTTTTTT.

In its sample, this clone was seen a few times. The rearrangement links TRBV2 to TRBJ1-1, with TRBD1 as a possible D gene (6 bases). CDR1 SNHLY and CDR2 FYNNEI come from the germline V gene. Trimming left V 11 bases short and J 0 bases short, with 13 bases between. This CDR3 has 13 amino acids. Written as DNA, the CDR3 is TGTGCCGGCCGACAGGAGGTGAACACTGAAGCTTTCTTT. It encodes CAGRQEVNTEAFF.

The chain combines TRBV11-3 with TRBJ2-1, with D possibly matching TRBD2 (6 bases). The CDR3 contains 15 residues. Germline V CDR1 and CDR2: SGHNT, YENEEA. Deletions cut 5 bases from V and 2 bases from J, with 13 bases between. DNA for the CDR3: TGTGCCAGCAGCCCGGGGGAGCGGACCTACAATGAGCAGTTCTTC. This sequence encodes CASSPGERTYNEQFF. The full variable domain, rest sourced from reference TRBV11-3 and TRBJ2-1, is EAGVVQSPRYKIIEKKQPVAFWCNPISGHNTLYWYLQNLGQGPELLIRYENEEAVDDSQLPKDRFSAERLKGVDSTLKIQPAELGDSAVYLCASSPGERTYNEQFFGPGTRLTVL.

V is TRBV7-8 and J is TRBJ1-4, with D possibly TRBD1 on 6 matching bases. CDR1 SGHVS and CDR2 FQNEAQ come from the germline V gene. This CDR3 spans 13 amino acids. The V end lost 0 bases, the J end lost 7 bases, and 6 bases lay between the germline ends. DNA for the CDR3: TGTGCCAGCAGCTTAGCCAGGGGTGAAAAACTGTTTTTT. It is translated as CASSLARGEKLFF.

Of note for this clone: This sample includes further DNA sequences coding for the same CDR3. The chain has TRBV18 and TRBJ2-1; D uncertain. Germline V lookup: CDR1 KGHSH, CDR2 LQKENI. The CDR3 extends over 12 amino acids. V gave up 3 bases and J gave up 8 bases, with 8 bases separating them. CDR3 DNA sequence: TGTGCCAGCTCACCCGGCGGCTATGAGCAGTTCTTC. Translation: CASSPGGYEQFF.

CDR3 nucleotide sequence: TGTGCAACCCGAGAGGTAGGGGCCAACGTCCTGACTTTC. Protein sequence: CATREVGANVLTF. This chain connects TRBV6-1 to TRBJ2-6; D uncertain. The germline V gene has CDR1 MNHNS and CDR2 SASEGT. The CDR3 length is 13 residues.

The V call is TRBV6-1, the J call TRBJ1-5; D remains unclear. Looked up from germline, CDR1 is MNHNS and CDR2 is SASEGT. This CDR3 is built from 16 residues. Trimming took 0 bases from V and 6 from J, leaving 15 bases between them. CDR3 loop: CASSEARRGSFQPQHF. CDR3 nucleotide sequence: TGTGCCAGCAGTGAAGCTCGGCGCGGTAGCTTTCAGCCCCAGCATTTT.

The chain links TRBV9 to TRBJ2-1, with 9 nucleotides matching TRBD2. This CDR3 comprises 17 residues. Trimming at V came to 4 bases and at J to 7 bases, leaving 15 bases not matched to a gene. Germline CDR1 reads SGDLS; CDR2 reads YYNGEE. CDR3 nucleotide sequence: TGTGCCAGCAGCCTTCTCCCCGCGGGGGGGCCGAATAATGAGCAGTTCTTC. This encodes CASSLLPAGGPNNEQFF.